The rows below give T cell receptor beta chains drawn from one sample of a study of beta chain features in type 1 diabetes. Libraries were prepared by immunoSEQ multiplex PCR; TCRdb keeps only in-frame clonotypes and omits some of them. The sample lists roughly 290,000 clones; over 14% were seen once. Input material: naive CD4+ T cells from blood. The receptors derive from a man aged 18-30 years with type 1 diabetes. CDR3s include the opening cysteine and the closing phenylalanine or tryptophan. Each record gives: D gene, CDR3 length, V gene, J gene, CDR3 protein. The D gene is left open where the match is weak.

TRBD1	15	TRBV2	TRBJ2-7	CASTNRGQSSYEQYF
TRBD1	16	TRBV6-5	TRBJ2-3	CASSFRTGASTDTQYF
TRBD1	12	TRBV6-6	TRBJ2-7	CASRDRDYEQYF
TRBD2	16	TRBV18	TRBJ2-7	CASSPGQAREGFAQYF
NA	14	TRBV5-4	TRBJ1-2	CASSRGTVNYGYTF
NA	14	TRBV28	TRBJ2-6	CASIRSSGANVLTF
NA	15	TRBV6-5	TRBJ2-3	CASSYGPSVVDTQYF
TRBD2	15	TRBV11-2	TRBJ2-3	CASSLRTSRADTQYF
NA	12	TRBV29-1	TRBJ1-2	CSAKTFNYGYTF
TRBD2	13	TRBV30	TRBJ2-1	CAWIRAGGGEQFF
NA	11	TRBV7-2	TRBJ1-1	CASSLWTEAFF
NA	14	TRBV21-1	TRBJ2-3	CATPSGGAADTQYF
TRBD2	15	TRBV7-8	TRBJ2-1	CASSWGLAGFGEQFF
TRBD2	13	TRBV13	TRBJ2-2	CASSGGDTGELFF